The 13 T cell receptor beta chains in this list originate from one sample, sequenced in a study of response to subunit inactivated influenza vaccine. TCRdb re-called the RT-PCR reads with MiXCR, one entry per CDR3 protein. The table lists hundreds of thousands of distinct CDR3 sequences, over 9% of them singletons. The input for sequencing was non-naive T cells sorted from PBMCs, taken less than 15 days before vaccination. The receptors were gathered from a man in his fifties who received an inactivated influenza vaccine.

The chain employs TRBV5-1 and TRBJ2-3; D may be TRBD2 (5 bases). The germline V and J ends were trimmed by 5 bases and 3 bases, with 19 bases remaining between them. CDR3 length equals 16 residues. Germline CDR1 is SGHRS and CDR2 is YFSETQ. The CDR3 loop reads CASRLRSGVGTDTQYF. In DNA, the CDR3 is TGCGCCAGCAGATTGCGGTCCGGGGTCGGGACAGATACGCAGTATTTT.

This rearrangement joins TRBV5-6 to TRBJ2-3; the match to TRBD2 covers 13 bases. V lost 3 bases to trimming and J lost 2 bases; unmatched junction nucleotides: 6. Germline lookup yields CDR1 SGHDT and CDR2 YYEEEE. CDR3 size: 17 residues. This chain's CDR3 is CASSWKTSGGPTDTQYF. CDR3 coding DNA: TGTGCCAGCAGCTGGAAGACTAGCGGGGGGCCCACAGATACGCAGTATTTT.

The chain links TRBV20-1 to TRBJ2-5, with TRBD1 matching 7 bases. V lost 3 bases to trimming and J lost 5 bases; unmatched junction nucleotides: 6. The CDR3 runs to 13 residues. The V gene's germline CDR1 is DFQATT and CDR2 SNEGSKA (reference sequence). CDR3 in amino acids: CSARVTGVETQYF. CDR3 DNA sequence: TGCAGTGCTAGGGTTACAGGGGTCGAGACCCAGTACTTC.

Only a few counts were recorded for this clonotype. This chain connects TRBV19 to TRBJ2-3; D possibly corresponds to TRBD2 (6 bases). Germline CDR1 reads LNHDA; CDR2 reads SQIVND (reference sequence). This CDR3 contains 18 residues. Deletions cut 1 base from V and 2 bases from J, with 19 bases between. The CDR3 nucleotides are TGTGCCAGTAGTATAGGAAGCCAGTACGGGACTCACACAGATACGCAGTATTTT. Its protein is CASSIGSQYGTHTDTQYF.

This clonotype was seen at least ten times. The rearrangement uses TRBV28 and TRBJ2-1, with 7 bases aligning to TRBD1. The CDR3 is 15 amino acids. J was trimmed by 4 bases and V by 5 bases; bases with no gene match: 8. Per germline, CDR1 MDHEN and CDR2 SYDVKM. CDR3 amino acids: CASSPSGTAYNEQFF. The CDR3 nucleotides are TGTGCCAGCAGTCCGTCCGGGACAGCTTACAATGAGCAGTTCTTC.

The chain links TRBV7-2 to TRBJ1-3; 7 nucleotides line up with TRBD1. There are 15 residues in the CDR3. The germline V gene encodes CDR1 SGHTA and CDR2 FQGNSA. V lost 2 bases and J lost 4; bases outside the gene matches: 5. The CDR3, as DNA: TGTGCCAGCAGCTTAATTGGGACAGACGGAAACACCATATATTTT. This codes for CASSLIGTDGNTIYF.

This clonotype occurred many times. This CDR3 is CSARRGLAGFGETQYF. CDR3 nucleotides: TGCAGTGCTAGACGAGGACTAGCGGGATTTGGAGAGACCCAGTACTTC. The chain uses TRBV20-1 and TRBJ2-5; TRBD2 agrees at 12 bases. The trim removed 2 bases at V and 4 bases at J, leaving 8 bases unmatched. The CDR3 runs 16 residues. Germline CDR1 reads DFQATT; CDR2 reads SNEGSKA (reference sequence).

The chain recombines TRBV20-1 with TRBJ2-7; D assignment may be TRBD1 or TRBD2 (5 bases each). In germline, CDR1 is DFQATT, CDR2 SNEGSKA (reference sequence). V was clipped by 4 bases and J by 4 bases, with 23 bases between them. The CDR3 has 16 amino acids. CDR3 nucleotide sequence: TGCAGTGCTACCCCGGCAGGGACCGCCAAGGGATACGAGCAGTACTTC. It codes for CSATPAGTAKGYEQYF.

This clonotype was observed a handful of times. CDR3 sequence reads: CASSLRAGPDTEAFF. The CDR3 DNA sequence: TGCGCCAGCAGCTTGAGGGCGGGACCGGACACTGAAGCTTTCTTT. The rearrangement uses TRBV5-1 and TRBJ1-1; weak D call: TRBD1 (5 bases). V lost 1 base to trimming and J lost 3 bases, with 13 bases between them. The CDR3 spans 15 residues. CDR1 is SGHRS, CDR2 YFSETQ, per germline.

In this sample, this clonotype turned up once. A much bigger clone sits one base away, suggesting this may be a read error. The CDR3: CSARDSQRNTEELFF. DNA for the CDR3: TGCAGTGCTAGAGATTCCCAGCGGAACACCGAGGAGCTGTTTTTT. This sequence joins TRBV20-1 and TRBJ2-2; a weak D match, TRBD2 (5 bases). There are 15 residues in the CDR3. CDR1 and CDR2 from the germline V gene are DFQATT and SNEGSKA (reference sequence).

This clonotype was counted ten times or more. An end of the junction differs from the germline gene, which may be a read error. J is TRBJ1-1 and V is TRBV20-1; 7 positions agree with TRBD1. This CDR3 has 14 amino acids. Germline loops: CDR1 DFQATT, CDR2 SNEGSKA (reference sequence). The CDR3 DNA sequence: TGTAGTGCTAGGACAGCAGGGGGGAACACTGAAGCTTTCTTT. As protein: CSARTAGGNTEAFF.

This clonotype was recorded a few times. The chain employs TRBV5-1 and TRBJ2-5, with TRBD2 as a possible D gene (6 bases). V was trimmed by 2 bases and J by 7 bases, leaving 15 bases between them. The CDR3 is made up of 14 amino acids. Germline values: CDR1 SGHRS, CDR2 YFSETQ. DNA of the CDR3: TGCGCCAGCAGCTTAAGGACGGAGGGCGGGACCCAGTACTTC. It specifies CASSLRTEGGTQYF.

This clonotype has only a few counts. The chain combines TRBV20-1 with TRBJ1-6; D perhaps matches TRBD1 (6 bases). The CDR3 is 14 amino acids. V lost 0 bases and J 5 bases, leaving 8 bases between the germline ends. Germline V gene sequence: CDR1 DFQATT, CDR2 SNEGSKA (reference sequence). DNA for the CDR3: TGCAGTGCTAGAGATCACAGGGATAATTCACCCCTCCACTTT. Amino acids: CSARDHRDNSPLHF.